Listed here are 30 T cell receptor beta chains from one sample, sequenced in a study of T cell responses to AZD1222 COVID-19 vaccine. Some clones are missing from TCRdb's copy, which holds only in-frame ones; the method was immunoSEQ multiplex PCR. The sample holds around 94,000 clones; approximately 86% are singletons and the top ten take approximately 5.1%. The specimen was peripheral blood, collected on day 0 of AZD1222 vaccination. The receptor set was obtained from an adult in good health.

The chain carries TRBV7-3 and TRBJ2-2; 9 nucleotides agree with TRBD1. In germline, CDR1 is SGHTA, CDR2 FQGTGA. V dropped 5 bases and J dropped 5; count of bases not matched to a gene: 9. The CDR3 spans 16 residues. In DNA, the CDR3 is TGTGCCAGCAGCGCCCAGACAGGGGGGCCAACCGGGGAGCTGTTTTTT. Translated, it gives CASSAQTGGPTGELFF.

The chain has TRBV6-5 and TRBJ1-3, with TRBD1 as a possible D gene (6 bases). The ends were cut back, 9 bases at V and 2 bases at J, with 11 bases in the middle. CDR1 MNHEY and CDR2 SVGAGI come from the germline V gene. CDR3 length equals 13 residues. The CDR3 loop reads CASGGQTGNTIYF. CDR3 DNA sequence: TGTGCCAGTGGGGGACAAACTGGAAACACCATATATTTT.

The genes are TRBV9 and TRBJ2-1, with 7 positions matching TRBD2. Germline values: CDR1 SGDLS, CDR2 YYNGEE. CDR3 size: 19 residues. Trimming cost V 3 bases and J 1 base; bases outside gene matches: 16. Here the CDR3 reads CASSAPLQPSGPSYNEQFF. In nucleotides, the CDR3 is TGTGCCAGCAGCGCCCCCCTCCAACCTAGCGGTCCTTCCTACAATGAGCAGTTCTTC.

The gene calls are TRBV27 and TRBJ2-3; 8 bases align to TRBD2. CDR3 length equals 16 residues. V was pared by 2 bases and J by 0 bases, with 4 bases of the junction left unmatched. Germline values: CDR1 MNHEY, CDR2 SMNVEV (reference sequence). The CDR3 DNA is TGTGCCAGCAGTTTACGCGGGAGGTCTAGCACAGATACGCAGTATTTT. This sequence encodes CASSLRGRSSTDTQYF.

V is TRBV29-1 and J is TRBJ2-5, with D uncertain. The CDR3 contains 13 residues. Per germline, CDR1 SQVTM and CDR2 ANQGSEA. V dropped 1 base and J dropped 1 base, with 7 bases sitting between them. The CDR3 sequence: CSVEVAAQETQYF. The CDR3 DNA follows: TGCAGCGTTGAAGTAGCAGCCCAAGAGACCCAGTACTTC.

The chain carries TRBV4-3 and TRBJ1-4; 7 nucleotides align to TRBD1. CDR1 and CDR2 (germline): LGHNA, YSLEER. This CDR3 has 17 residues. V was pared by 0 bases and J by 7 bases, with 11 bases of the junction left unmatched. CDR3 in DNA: TGCGCCAGCAGCCAAGATGTTACAGGGGCTTTTGGTGAAAAACTGTTTTTT. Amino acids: CASSQDVTGAFGEKLFF.

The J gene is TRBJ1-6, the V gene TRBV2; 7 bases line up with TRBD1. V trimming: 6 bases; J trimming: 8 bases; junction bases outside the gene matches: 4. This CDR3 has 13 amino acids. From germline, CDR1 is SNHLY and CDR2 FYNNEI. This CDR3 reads CASRTGEHSPLHF. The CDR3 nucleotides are TGTGCCAGCAGAACAGGGGAACATTCACCCCTCCACTTT.

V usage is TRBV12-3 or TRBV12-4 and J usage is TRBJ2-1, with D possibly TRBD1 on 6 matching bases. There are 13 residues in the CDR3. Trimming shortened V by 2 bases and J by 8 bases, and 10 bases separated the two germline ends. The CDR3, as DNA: TGTGCCAGCAGTTTACAACAGGGCTATGAGCAGTTCTTC. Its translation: CASSLQQGYEQFF.

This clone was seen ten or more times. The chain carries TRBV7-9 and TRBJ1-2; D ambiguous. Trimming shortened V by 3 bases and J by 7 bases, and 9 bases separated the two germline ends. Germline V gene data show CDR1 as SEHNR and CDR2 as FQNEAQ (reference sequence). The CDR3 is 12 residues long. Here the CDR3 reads CASSLDAGGYTF. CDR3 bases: TGTGCCAGCAGCTTGGACGCGGGTGGCTACACCTTC.

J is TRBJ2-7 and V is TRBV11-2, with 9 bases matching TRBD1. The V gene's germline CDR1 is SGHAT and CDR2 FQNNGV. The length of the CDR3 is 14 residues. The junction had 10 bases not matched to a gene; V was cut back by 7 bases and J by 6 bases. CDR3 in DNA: TGTGCCAGCACCCCGGGACAGGGCTCACTCGAGCAGTACTTC. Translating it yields CASTPGQGSLEQYF.

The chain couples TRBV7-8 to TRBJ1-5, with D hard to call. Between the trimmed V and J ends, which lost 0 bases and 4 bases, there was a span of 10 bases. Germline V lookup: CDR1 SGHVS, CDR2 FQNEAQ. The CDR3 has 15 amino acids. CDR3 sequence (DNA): TGTGCCAGCAGCTTAGCGGCGGAGGGAAATCAGCCCCAGCATTTT. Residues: CASSLAAEGNQPQHF. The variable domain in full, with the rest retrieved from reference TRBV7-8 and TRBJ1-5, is GAGVSQSPRYKVAKRGQDVALRCDPISGHVSLFWYQQALGQGPEFLTYFQNEAQLDKSGLPSDRFFAERPEGSVSTLKIQRTQQEDSAVYLCASSLAAEGNQPQHFGDGTRLSIL.

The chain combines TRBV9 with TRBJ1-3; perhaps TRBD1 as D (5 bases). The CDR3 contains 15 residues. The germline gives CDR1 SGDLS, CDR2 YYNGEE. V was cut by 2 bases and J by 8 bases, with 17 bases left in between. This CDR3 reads CASSVSPGTGDTIYF. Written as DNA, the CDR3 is TGTGCCAGCAGCGTTTCCCCCGGGACGGGGGACACCATATATTTT.

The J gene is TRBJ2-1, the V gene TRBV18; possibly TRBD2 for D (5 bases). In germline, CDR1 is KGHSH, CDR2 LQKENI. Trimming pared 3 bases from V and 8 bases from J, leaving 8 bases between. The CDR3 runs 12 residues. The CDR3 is CASSPPGYEQFF. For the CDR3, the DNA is TGTGCCAGCTCACCGCCGGGGTATGAGCAGTTCTTC.

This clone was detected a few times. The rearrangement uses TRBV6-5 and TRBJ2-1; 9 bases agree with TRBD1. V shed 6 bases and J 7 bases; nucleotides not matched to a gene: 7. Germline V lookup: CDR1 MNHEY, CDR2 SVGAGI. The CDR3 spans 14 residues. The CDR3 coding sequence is TGTGCCAGCAGCGGGGGGACAGGGAAGAATGAGCAGTTCTTC. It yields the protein CASSGGTGKNEQFF.

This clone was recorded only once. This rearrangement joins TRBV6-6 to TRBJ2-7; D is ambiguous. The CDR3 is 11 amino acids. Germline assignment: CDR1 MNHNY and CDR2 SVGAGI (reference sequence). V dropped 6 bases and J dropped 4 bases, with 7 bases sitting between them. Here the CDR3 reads CASSPLYEQYF. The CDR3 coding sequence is TGTGCCAGCAGCCCTCTATACGAGCAGTACTTC.

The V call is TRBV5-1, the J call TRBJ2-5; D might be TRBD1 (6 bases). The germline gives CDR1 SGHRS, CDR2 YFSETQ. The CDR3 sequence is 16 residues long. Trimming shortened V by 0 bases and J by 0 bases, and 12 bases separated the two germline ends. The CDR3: CASSLGTVMYQETQYF. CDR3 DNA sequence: TGCGCCAGCAGCTTGGGGACAGTGATGTACCAAGAGACCCAGTACTTC.

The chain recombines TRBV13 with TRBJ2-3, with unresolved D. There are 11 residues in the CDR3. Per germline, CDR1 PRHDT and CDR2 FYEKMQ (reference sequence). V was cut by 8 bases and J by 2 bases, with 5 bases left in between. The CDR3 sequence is CASGITDTQYF. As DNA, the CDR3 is TGTGCCAGCGGGATCACAGATACGCAGTATTTT.

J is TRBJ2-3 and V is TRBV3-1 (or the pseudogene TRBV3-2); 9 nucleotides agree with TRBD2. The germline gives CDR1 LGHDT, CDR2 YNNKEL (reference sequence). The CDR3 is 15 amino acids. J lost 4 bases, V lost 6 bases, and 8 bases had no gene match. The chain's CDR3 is CASSLVAGAADTQYF. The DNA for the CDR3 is TGTGCCAGCAGTCTTGTAGCGGGAGCCGCAGATACGCAGTATTTT.

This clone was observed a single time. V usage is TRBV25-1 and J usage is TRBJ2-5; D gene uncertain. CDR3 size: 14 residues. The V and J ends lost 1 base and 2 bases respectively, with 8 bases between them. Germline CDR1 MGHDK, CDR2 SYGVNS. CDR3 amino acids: CASSEFRVQETQYF. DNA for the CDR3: TGTGCCAGCAGTGAATTTAGGGTACAAGAGACCCAGTACTTC.

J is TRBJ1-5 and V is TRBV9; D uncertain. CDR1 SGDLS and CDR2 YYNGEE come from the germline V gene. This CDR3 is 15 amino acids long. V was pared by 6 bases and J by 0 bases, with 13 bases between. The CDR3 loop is CASNLGPNSNQPQHF. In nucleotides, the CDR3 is TGTGCCAGCAATCTCGGTCCGAATAGCAATCAGCCCCAGCATTTT.

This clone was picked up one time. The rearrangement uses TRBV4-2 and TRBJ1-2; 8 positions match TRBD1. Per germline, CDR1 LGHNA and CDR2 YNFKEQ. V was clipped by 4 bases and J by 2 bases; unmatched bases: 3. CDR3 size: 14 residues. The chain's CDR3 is CASSPTGANYGYTF. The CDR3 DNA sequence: TGTGCCAGCAGCCCGACAGGGGCGAACTATGGCTACACCTTC.

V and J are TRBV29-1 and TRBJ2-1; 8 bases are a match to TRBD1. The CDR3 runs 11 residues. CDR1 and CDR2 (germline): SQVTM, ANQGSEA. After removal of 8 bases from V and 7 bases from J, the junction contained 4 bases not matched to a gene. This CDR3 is CSLNRGNEQFF. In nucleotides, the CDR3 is TGCAGCTTAAACAGGGGGAATGAGCAGTTCTTC.

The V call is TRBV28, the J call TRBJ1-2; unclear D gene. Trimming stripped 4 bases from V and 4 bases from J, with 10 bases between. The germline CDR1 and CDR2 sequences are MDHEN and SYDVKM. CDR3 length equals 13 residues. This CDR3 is CASSSTWPYGYTF. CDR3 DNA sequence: TGTGCCAGCAGTTCGACCTGGCCCTATGGCTACACCTTC.

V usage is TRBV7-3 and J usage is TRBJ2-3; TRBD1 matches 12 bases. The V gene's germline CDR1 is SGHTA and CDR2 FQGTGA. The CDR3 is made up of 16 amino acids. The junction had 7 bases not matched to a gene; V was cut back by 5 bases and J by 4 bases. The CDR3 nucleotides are TGTGCCAGCAGCCCCGGGACAGGGGGCATGGCAGATACGCAGTATTTT. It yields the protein CASSPGTGGMADTQYF.

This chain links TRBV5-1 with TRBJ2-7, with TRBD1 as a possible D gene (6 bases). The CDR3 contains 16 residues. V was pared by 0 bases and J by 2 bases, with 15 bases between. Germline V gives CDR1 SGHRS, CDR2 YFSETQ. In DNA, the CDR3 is TGCGCCAGCAGCTTGGTAGGGGGACACAGGACCTACGAGCAGTACTTC. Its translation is CASSLVGGHRTYEQYF.

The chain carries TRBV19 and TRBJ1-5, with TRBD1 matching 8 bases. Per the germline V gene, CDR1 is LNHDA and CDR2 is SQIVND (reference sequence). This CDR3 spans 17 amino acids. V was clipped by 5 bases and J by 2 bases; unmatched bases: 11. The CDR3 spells CASSPRTGQAGNQPQHF. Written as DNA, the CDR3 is TGTGCCAGTAGTCCCCGGACAGGGCAGGCGGGCAATCAGCCCCAGCATTTT.

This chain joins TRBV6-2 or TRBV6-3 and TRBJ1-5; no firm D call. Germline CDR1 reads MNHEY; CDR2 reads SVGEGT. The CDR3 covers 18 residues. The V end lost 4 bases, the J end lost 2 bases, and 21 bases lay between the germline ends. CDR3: CASSLPGPGDGGNQPQHF. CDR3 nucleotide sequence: TGTGCCAGCAGTTTACCGGGCCCGGGTGATGGTGGCAATCAGCCCCAGCATTTT.

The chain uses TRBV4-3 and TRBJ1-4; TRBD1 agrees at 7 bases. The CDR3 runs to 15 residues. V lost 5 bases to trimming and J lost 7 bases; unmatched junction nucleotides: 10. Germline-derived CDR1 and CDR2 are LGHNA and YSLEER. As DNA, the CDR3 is TGCGCCAGCAGCTTCTCCAGGGGGTTAGGTGAAAAACTGTTTTTT. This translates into CASSFSRGLGEKLFF.

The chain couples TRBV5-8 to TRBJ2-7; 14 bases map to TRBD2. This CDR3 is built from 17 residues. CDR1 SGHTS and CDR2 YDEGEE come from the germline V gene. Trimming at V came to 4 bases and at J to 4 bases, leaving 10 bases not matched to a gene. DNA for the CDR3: TGTGCCAGCAGCGGCAGACTAGCGGGAGGGCCTTCGTACGAGCAGTACTTC. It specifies CASSGRLAGGPSYEQYF.

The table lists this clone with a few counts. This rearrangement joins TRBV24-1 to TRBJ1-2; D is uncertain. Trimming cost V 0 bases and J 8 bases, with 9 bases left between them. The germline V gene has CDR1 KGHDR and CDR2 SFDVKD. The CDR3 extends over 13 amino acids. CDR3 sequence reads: CATSDLGFGGYTF. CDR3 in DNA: TGTGCCACCAGTGATTTGGGATTCGGGGGCTACACCTTC.